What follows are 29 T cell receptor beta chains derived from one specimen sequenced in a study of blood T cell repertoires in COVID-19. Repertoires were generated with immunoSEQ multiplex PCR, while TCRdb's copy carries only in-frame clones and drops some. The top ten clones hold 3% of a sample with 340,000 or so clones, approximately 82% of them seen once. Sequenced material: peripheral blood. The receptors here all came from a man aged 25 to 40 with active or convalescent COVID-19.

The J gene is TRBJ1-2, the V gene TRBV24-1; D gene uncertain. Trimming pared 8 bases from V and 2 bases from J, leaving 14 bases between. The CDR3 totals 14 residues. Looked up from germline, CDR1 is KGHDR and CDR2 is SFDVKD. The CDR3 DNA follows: TGTGCCACCACCGCGGCCCCTTACAACTATGGCTACACCTTC. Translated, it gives CATTAAPYNYGYTF.

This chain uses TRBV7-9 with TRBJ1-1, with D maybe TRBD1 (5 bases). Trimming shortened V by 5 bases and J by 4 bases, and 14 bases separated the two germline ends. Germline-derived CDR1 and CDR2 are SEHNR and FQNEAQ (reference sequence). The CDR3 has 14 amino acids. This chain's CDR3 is CASSAVSGFTEAFF. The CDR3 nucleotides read TGTGCCAGCAGCGCCGTGTCAGGGTTCACTGAAGCTTTCTTT.

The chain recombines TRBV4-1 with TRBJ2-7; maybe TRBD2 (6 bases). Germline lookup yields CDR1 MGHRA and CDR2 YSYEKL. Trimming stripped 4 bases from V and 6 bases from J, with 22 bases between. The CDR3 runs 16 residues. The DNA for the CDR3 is TGCGCCAGCAGCCCCCTGGGGGACTCAGCTCATCGCGAGCAGTACTTC. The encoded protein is CASSPLGDSAHREQYF.

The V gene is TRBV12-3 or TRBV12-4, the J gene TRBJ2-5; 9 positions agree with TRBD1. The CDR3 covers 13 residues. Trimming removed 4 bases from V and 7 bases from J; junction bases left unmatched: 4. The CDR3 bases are TGTGCCAGCAGTTGGGGACAGGGAGGGACCCAGTACTTC. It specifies CASSWGQGGTQYF.

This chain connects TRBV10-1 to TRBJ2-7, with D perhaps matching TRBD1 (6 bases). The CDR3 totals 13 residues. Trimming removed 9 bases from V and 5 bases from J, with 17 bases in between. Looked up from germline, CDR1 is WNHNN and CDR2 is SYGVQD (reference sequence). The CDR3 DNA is TGCGCCAGGCCGGGACACTTGAAACACGAGCAGTACTTC. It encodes CARPGHLKHEQYF.

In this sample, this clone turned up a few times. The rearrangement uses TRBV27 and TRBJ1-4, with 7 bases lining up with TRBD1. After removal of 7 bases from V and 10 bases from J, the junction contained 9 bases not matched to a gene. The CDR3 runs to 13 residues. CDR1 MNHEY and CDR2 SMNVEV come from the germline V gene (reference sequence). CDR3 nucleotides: TGTGCCAGCAACCAACAGGGGCGGGGAAAACTGTTTTTT. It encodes CASNQQGRGKLFF.

CDR3 protein: CASSPGLAGGYTDTQYF. In DNA form, the CDR3 reads TGTGCCAGCAGTCCGGGACTAGCGGGAGGGTACACAGATACGCAGTATTTT. The J gene is TRBJ2-3, the V gene TRBV6-4; 16 bases agree with TRBD2. J lost 2 bases, V lost 5 bases, and 4 bases had no gene match. This CDR3 comprises 17 residues. From germline, CDR1 is MRHNA and CDR2 SNTAGT.

CDR3 protein: CAWSDRGVSTEAFF. The DNA for the CDR3 is TGTGCCTGGAGTGACAGGGGCGTGAGCACTGAAGCTTTCTTT. The genes are TRBV30 and TRBJ1-1; TRBD1 matches at 7 bases. The CDR3 runs to 14 residues. The trim removed 1 base at V and 4 bases at J, leaving 6 bases unmatched. CDR1 is GTSNPN, CDR2 SVGIG, per germline (reference sequence).

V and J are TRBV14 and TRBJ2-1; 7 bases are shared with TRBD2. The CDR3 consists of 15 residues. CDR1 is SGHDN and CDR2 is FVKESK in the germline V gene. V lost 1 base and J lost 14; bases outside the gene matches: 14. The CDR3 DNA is TGTGCCAGCAGCCAAGGGCGCTTGGCGGCGGGAGTTGAGTTCTTC. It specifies CASSQGRLAAGVEFF.

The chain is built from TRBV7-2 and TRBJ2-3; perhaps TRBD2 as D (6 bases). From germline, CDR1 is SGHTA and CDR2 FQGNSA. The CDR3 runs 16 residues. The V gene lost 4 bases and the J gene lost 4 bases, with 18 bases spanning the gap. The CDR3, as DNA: TGTGCCAGCAGCTACCGGTCGGGGTCGGGGGCAGATACGCAGTATTTT. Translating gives CASSYRSGSGADTQYF.

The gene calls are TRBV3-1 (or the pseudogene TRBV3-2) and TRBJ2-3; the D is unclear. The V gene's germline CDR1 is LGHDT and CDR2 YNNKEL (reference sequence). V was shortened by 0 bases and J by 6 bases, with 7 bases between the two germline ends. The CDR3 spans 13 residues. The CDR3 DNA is TGTGCCAGCAGCCAAGACAGGTCGGATACGCAGTATTTT. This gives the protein CASSQDRSDTQYF.

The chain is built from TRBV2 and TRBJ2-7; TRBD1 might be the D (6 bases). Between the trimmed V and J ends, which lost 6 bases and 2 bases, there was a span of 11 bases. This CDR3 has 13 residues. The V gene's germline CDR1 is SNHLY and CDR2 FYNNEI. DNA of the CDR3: TGTGCCAGCAGCCGCACAGGGACCTACGAGCAGTACTTC. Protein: CASSRTGTYEQYF.

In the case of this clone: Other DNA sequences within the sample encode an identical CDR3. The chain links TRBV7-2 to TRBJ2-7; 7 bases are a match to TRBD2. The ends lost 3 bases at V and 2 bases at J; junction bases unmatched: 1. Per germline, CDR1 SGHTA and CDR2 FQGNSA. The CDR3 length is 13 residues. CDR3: CASSLAGAYEQYF. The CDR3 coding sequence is TGTGCCAGCAGCTTGGCGGGGGCCTACGAGCAGTACTTC.

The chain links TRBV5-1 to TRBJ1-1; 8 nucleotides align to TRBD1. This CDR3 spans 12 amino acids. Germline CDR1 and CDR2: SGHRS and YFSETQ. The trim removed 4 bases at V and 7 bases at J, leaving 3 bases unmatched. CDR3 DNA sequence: TGCGCCAGCAGCCGGACAGGGTTTGAAGCTTTCTTT. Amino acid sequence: CASSRTGFEAFF.

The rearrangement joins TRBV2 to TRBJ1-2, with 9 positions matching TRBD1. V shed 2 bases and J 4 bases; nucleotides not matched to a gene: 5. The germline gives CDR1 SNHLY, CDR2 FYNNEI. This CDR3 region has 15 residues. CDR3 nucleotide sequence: TGTGCCAGCAGTGAATTGGGACAGGGACTCTATGGCTACACCTTC. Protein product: CASSELGQGLYGYTF.

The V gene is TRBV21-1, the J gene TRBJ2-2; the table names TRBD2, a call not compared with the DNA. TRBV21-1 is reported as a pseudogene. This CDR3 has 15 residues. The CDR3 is CASSKREGRNGELFF. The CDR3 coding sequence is TGTGCCAGCAGCAAAAGGGAAGGGAGGAACGGGGAGCTGTTTTTT.

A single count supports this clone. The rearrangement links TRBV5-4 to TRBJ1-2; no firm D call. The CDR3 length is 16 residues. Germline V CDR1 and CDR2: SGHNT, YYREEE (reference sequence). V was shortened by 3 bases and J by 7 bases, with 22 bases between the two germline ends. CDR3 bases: TGTGCCAGCAGCTCCCCACCACAGTCCCAACGGGGTGGCTACACCTTC. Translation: CASSSPPQSQRGGYTF.

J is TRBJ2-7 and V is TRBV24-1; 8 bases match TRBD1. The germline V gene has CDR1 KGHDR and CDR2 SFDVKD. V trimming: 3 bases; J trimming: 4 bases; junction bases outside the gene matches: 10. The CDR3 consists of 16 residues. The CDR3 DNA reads TGTGCCACCAGTGATACTCGGACAGGGCCTGGTTACGAGCAGTACTTC. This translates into CATSDTRTGPGYEQYF.

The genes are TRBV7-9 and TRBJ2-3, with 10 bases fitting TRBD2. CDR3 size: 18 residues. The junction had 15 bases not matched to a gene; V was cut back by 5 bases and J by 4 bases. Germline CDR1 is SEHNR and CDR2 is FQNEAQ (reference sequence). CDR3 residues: CASSQPASGGPRADTQYF. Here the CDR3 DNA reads TGTGCCAGCAGCCAACCCGCTAGCGGGGGACCCCGGGCAGATACGCAGTATTTT.

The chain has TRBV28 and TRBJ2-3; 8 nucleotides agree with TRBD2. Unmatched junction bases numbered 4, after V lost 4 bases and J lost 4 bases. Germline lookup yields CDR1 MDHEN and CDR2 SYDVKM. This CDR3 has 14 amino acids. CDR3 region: CASSYSGNADTQYF. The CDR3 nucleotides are TGTGCCAGCAGTTATAGCGGGAACGCAGATACGCAGTATTTT.

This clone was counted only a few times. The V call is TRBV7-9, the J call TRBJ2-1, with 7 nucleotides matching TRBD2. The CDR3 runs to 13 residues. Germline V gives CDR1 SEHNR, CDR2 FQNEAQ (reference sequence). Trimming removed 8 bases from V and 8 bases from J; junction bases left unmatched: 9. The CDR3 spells CASGGGVGDEQFF. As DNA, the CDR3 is TGTGCCAGCGGGGGGGGAGTGGGCGATGAGCAGTTCTTC.

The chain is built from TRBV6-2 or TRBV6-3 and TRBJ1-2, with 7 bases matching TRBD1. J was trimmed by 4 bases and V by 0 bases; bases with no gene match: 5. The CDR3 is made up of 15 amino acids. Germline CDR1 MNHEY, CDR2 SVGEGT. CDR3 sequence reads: CASSYSRQGGYGYTF. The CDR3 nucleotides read TGTGCCAGCAGTTACTCGCGGCAGGGGGGCTATGGCTACACCTTC.

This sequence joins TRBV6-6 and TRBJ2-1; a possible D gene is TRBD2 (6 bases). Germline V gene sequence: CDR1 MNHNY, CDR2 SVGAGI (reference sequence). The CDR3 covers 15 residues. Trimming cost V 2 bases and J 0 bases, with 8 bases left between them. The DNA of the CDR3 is TGTGCCAGCAGTTACGGGGGGAGCTCCTACAATGAGCAGTTCTTC. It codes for CASSYGGSSYNEQFF.

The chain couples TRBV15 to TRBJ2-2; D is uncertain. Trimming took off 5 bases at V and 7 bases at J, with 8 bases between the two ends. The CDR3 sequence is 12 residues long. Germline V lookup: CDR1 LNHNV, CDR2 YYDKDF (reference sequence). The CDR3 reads CATSQAGGELFF. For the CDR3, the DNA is TGTGCCACCAGCCAGGCTGGCGGGGAGCTGTTTTTT.

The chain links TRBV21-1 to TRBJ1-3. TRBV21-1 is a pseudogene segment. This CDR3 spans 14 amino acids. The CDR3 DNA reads TGTGCCAGCAGCAAAGACGGGGAGTGGGACACCATATATTTT. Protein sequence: CASSKDGEWDTIYF.

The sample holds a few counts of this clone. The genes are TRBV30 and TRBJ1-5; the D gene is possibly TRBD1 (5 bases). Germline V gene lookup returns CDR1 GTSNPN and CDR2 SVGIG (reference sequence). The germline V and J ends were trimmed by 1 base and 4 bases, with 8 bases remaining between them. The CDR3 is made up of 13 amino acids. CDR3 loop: CAWSGKGNQPQHF. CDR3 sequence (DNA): TGTGCCTGGAGTGGGAAGGGGAATCAGCCCCAGCATTTT.

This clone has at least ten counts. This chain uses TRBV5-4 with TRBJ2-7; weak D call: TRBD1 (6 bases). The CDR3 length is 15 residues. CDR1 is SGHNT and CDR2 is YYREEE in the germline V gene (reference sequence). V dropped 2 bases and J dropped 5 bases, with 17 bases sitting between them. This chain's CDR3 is CASSFDRPLMDEQYF. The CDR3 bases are TGTGCCAGCAGCTTCGACAGGCCACTCATGGACGAGCAGTACTTC.

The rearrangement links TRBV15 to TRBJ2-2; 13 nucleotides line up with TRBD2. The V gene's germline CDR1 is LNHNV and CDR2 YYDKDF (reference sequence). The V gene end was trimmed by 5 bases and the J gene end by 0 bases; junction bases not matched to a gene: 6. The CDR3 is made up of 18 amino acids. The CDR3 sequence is CATSGQGLAGSNTGELFF. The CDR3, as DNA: TGTGCCACCAGCGGCCAGGGACTAGCGGGGTCGAACACCGGGGAGCTGTTTTTT.

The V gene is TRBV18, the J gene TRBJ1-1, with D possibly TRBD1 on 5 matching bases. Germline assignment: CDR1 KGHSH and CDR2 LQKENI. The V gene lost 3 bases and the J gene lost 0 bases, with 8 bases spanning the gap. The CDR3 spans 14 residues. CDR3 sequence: CASSPGGMNTEAFF. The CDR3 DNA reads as TGTGCCAGCTCACCCGGGGGGATGAACACTGAAGCTTTCTTT.